This T cell receptor (beta chain) is drawn from a study of blood T cell repertoires in COVID-19. Study at large: In each case, the material was cDNA or gDNA derived from T cells, B-cell-depleted T cells, or PBMCs.

V lost 2 bases and J lost 5; bases outside the gene matches: 11. The germline V gene encodes CDR1 PRHDT and CDR2 FYEKMQ (reference sequence). The CDR3 is 17 amino acids. The study drew participants aged about 18 to 90 years from some 23 US areas. Participants were placed into cohorts based on the clinical history they reported. In the source study's methods: Amplification with reference gene primers provided the estimates of nucleated cell counts. The repertoire was sequenced with immunoSEQ multiplex PCR; TCRdb's copy has only in-frame clones and lacks some. V, J and clone size were drawn from that table, and D and trimming were deduced from the DNA. The sample records 180,000 or so clones, about 91% being singletons.

The chain has TRBV13 and TRBJ2-1; 8 nucleotides align to TRBD2. The receptor's source is a woman between 18 and 30 years old who had recovered from COVID-19. The sequencing sample was made of PBMCs or T cells enriched from blood (not recorded which). The CDR3 DNA follows: TGTGCCAGCAGCTTAACAGTTGTGCCAGCGGGAGACAATGAGCAGTTCTTC. This codes for CASSLTVVPAGDNEQFF.